The 21 T cell receptor beta chains below come from one sample, sequenced in a study of shared clonotypes between healthy human individuals. The method was immunoSEQ multiplex PCR; TCRdb's version includes in-frame clones alone and lacks a portion of them. This table has about 1,800,000 clones, about 94% appearing once. CD8 cells classed as naive were CD45RO-negative and positively selected for CCR7, excluding terminally differentiated effector memory CD45RA+ cells. Sequenced input: naive CD8+ T cells sorted from blood. These receptors came from a man between 18 and 35 years old in good health.

The chain has TRBV2 and TRBJ2-4; D gene unclear. Trimming cost V 3 bases and J 9 bases, with 9 bases left between them. CDR1 and CDR2 from the germline V gene are SNHLY and FYNNEI. This CDR3 has 12 amino acids. The CDR3: CASSDLSSIQYF. The CDR3 DNA reads as TGTGCCAGCAGTGACTTGTCAAGCATTCAGTACTTC.

The chain carries TRBV2 and TRBJ2-7; TRBD2 aligns across 9 bases. CDR1 and CDR2 from the germline V gene are SNHLY and FYNNEI. The length of the CDR3 is 15 residues. V trimming: 3 bases; J trimming: 2 bases; junction bases outside the gene matches: 5. The CDR3 region is CASSEAGGVTYEQYF. The CDR3 region has the DNA TGTGCCAGCAGTGAGGCGGGGGGGGTGACCTACGAGCAGTACTTC.

This rearrangement joins TRBV19 to TRBJ1-2; D might be TRBD1 (5 bases). This CDR3 spans 14 amino acids. Germline V gene lookup returns CDR1 LNHDA and CDR2 SQIVND (reference sequence). The V and J ends lost 3 bases and 4 bases respectively, with 12 bases between them. CDR3 DNA sequence: TGTGCCAGTAGTATTGCGGGGCCGTTCTATGGCTACACCTTC. Translation gives CASSIAGPFYGYTF. The full variable domain, completed using reference TRBV19 and TRBJ1-2, is DGGITQSPKYLFRKEGQNVTLSCEQNLNHDAMYWYRQDPGQGLRLIYYSQIVNDFQKGDIAEGYSVSREKKESFPLTVTSAQKNPTAFYLCASSIAGPFYGYTFGSGTRLTVV.

The chain employs TRBV5-6 and TRBJ1-5; D remains ambiguous. The CDR3 runs to 13 residues. Germline CDR1 and CDR2: SGHDT and YYEEEE. V was clipped by 1 base and J by 11 bases, with 13 bases between them. The CDR3 coding sequence is TGTGCCAGCAGCTTGAATGTGGACGGGGCCCAGCATTTT. Protein sequence: CASSLNVDGAQHF. Full variable domain (missing parts from reference TRBV5-6 and TRBJ1-5): DAGVTQSPTHLIKTRGQQVTLRCSPKSGHDTVSWYQQALGQGPQFIFQYYEEEERQRGNFPDRFSGHQFPNYSSELNVNALLLGDSALYLCASSLNVDGAQHFGDGTRLSIL.

The J gene is TRBJ2-6, the V gene TRBV2, with 9 bases matching TRBD2. Germline values: CDR1 SNHLY, CDR2 FYNNEI. The CDR3 contains 16 residues. J gave up 0 bases and V 9 bases, and 6 bases lay outside the gene matches. For the CDR3, the DNA is TGTGCCAGGGGAAGCGGGGGGATCTCTGGGGCCAACGTCCTGACTTTC. It is translated as CARGSGGISGANVLTF.

The rearrangement uses TRBV13 and TRBJ2-7; 10 bases line up with TRBD2. This CDR3 spans 15 amino acids. The trim removed 0 bases at V and 4 bases at J, leaving 3 bases unmatched. Germline assignment: CDR1 PRHDT and CDR2 FYEKMQ (reference sequence). The CDR3 sequence: CASSLGPAGGYEQYF. CDR3 DNA: TGTGCCAGCAGCTTAGGGCCAGCGGGGGGGTACGAGCAGTACTTC.

The V and J genes are TRBV13 and TRBJ2-7, with 11 bases fitting TRBD2. The CDR3 loop spans 16 amino acids. Germline V gives CDR1 PRHDT, CDR2 FYEKMQ (reference sequence). The J segment lost 5 bases and the V segment lost 4 bases, leaving 10 bases of the junction unmatched. CDR3 loop: CASSSHLTSGINEQYF. CDR3 sequence (DNA): TGTGCCAGCAGCTCACATCTGACTAGCGGGATCAACGAGCAGTACTTC.

The chain joins TRBV21-1 to TRBJ2-7. TRBV21-1 is annotated as a pseudogene. This CDR3 region has 11 residues. The CDR3 loop reads CASSMTYEQYF. DNA of the CDR3: TGTGCCAGCAGCATGACCTACGAGCAGTACTTC.

The chain is built from TRBV27 and TRBJ2-2; D might be TRBD2 (5 bases). Germline V gives CDR1 MNHEY, CDR2 SMNVEV (reference sequence). CDR3 length equals 17 residues. V was shortened by 1 base and J by 5 bases, with 17 bases between the two germline ends. The CDR3 here is CASSLWPTQPGTGELFF. The CDR3 region has the DNA TGTGCCAGCAGTTTATGGCCCACGCAGCCGGGAACCGGGGAGCTGTTTTTT.

The rearrangement links TRBV5-1 to TRBJ2-1, with 10 bases that match TRBD2. There are 15 residues in the CDR3. In germline, CDR1 is SGHRS, CDR2 YFSETQ. V lost 4 bases, J lost 6 bases, and 7 bases stayed unmatched. The CDR3 sequence: CASSPTLAGTNEQFF. As DNA, the CDR3 is TGCGCCAGCAGCCCTACACTAGCGGGGACCAATGAGCAGTTCTTC.

This sequence joins TRBV27 and TRBJ2-5, with no clear D. Trimming removed 0 bases from V and 5 bases from J, with 13 bases in between. Germline V gene sequence: CDR1 MNHEY, CDR2 SMNVEV (reference sequence). This CDR3 region has 15 residues. CDR3 sequence (DNA): TGTGCCAGCAGTTTATCTTCATGGAGCTCGGAGACCCAGTACTTC. Amino acids: CASSLSSWSSETQYF.

The chain recombines TRBV5-6 with TRBJ1-1, with D tentatively TRBD1 (5 bases). CDR3 length: 12 residues. Germline CDR1 SGHDT, CDR2 YYEEEE. V was clipped by 5 bases and J by 5 bases, with 10 bases between them. The CDR3, as DNA: TGTGCCAGCAGGGGGGGAAGGACTGAAGCTTTCTTT. Translation gives CASRGGRTEAFF.

The sample holds one count of this clone. J is TRBJ2-2 and V is TRBV13; D is possibly TRBD1 (5 bases). The CDR3 has 12 residues. Trimming shortened V by 4 bases and J by 6 bases, and 6 bases separated the two germline ends. Germline V lookup: CDR1 PRHDT, CDR2 FYEKMQ (reference sequence). The CDR3 nucleotides are TGTGCCAGCAGCTCAGGGTCCGGGGAGCTGTTTTTT. This gives the protein CASSSGSGELFF.

The chain employs TRBV7-3 and TRBJ2-2, with 7 bases lining up with TRBD1. CDR1 and CDR2 (germline): SGHTA, FQGTGA. This CDR3 comprises 15 residues. The V and J ends lost 1 base and 5 bases, in that order; junction bases with no gene match: 4. The CDR3 DNA reads as TGTGCCAGCAGCTTAATTGACAGGGCTACCGGGGAGCTGTTTTTT. It yields the protein CASSLIDRATGELFF.

This sequence joins TRBV28 and TRBJ1-1, with a possible D match to TRBD1 (5 bases). The CDR3 consists of 14 residues. Trimming removed 2 bases from V and 6 bases from J, with 13 bases in between. Germline V gene lookup returns CDR1 MDHEN and CDR2 SYDVKM. CDR3 in DNA: TGTGCCAGCAGTTTACAGGGAGGGAGCCCTGAAGCTTTCTTT. It translates to CASSLQGGSPEAFF.

This chain joins TRBV10-1 and TRBJ2-3; no definite D call. In germline, CDR1 is WNHNN, CDR2 SYGVQD (reference sequence). V shed 0 bases and J shed 4 bases, with 5 bases lying between them. This CDR3 comprises 13 residues. DNA of the CDR3: TGCGCCAGCAGTGAGTCGACATCAGATACGCAGTATTTT. This gives the protein CASSESTSDTQYF.

The genes are TRBV5-4 and TRBJ2-7; no firm D call. The CDR3 loop spans 14 amino acids. Trimming stripped 3 bases from V and 2 bases from J, with 12 bases between. Germline CDR1 and CDR2: SGHNT and YYREEE (reference sequence). CDR3 residues: CASSSPDSPYEQYF. CDR3 in DNA: TGTGCCAGCAGCTCTCCAGACTCCCCCTACGAGCAGTACTTC.

This rearrangement joins TRBV7-6 to TRBJ2-7; tentatively, D is TRBD1 (5 bases). The CDR3 contains 12 residues. CDR1 and CDR2 (germline): SGHVS, FNYEAQ. V was clipped by 5 bases and J by 5 bases, with 10 bases between them. The CDR3 reads CASSLLGDEQYF. The CDR3 nucleotides read TGTGCCAGCAGCCTCCTAGGGGACGAGCAGTACTTC. Full variable domain (rest looked up from reference TRBV7-6 and TRBJ2-7): GAGVSQSPRYKVTKRGQDVALRCDPISGHVSLYWYRQALGQGPEFLTYFNYEAQQDKSGLPNDRFSAERPEGSISTLTIQRTEQRDSAMYRCASSLLGDEQYFGPGTRLTVT.

This clone was counted once. This sample includes further DNA sequences coding for the same CDR3. The chain combines TRBV27 with TRBJ2-7; 10 bases match TRBD2. V lost 6 bases, J lost 1 base, and 3 bases stayed unmatched. Germline lookup yields CDR1 MNHEY and CDR2 SMNVEV (reference sequence). The CDR3 is 14 amino acids. CDR3 nucleotides: TGTGCCAGCAGCTGGACTAGCGGTTCCTACGAGCAGTACTTC. This gives the protein CASSWTSGSYEQYF.

The rearrangement links TRBV10-2 to TRBJ1-2; 8 nucleotides match TRBD1. The ends lost 4 bases at V and 8 bases at J; junction bases unmatched: 12. The CDR3 is 15 residues long. Per the germline V gene, CDR1 is WSHSY and CDR2 is SAAADI. CDR3 nucleotides: TGCGCCAGCAGTGCGTTGACAGGGGCACTTGGGGGCTACACCTTC. Translating it yields CASSALTGALGGYTF.

The chain is built from TRBV27 and TRBJ1-5; D is ambiguous. Trimming pared 7 bases from V and 7 bases from J, leaving 17 bases between. The CDR3 totals 14 residues. In germline, CDR1 is MNHEY, CDR2 SMNVEV (reference sequence). CDR3 loop: CASTLPMAGQPQHF. The CDR3 DNA reads TGTGCCAGCACCCTCCCCATGGCCGGGCAGCCCCAGCATTTT.